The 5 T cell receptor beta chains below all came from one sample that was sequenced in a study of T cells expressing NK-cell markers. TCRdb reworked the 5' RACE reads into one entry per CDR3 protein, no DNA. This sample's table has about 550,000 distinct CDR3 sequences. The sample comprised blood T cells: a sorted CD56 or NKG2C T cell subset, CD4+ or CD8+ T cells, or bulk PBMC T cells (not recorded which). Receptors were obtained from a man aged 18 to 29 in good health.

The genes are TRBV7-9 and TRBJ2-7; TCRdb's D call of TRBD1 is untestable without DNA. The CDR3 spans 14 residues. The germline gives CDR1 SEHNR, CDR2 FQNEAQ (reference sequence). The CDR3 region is CASSPPSLNLEQYF.

The CDR3 is CASSPQAGRGNEQFF. This chain uses TRBV6-5 with TRBJ2-1; the TCRdb call, TRBD2, lacks DNA for checking. Per germline, CDR1 MNHEY and CDR2 SVGAGI. This CDR3 is 15 amino acids long.

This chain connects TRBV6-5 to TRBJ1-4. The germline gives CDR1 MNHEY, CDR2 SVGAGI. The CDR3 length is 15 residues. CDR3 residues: CASSYERRLNEKLFF.

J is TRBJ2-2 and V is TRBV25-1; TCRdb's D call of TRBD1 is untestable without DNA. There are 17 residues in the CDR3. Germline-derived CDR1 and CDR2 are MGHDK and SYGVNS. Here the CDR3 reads CASSDTTGRSPTGELFF.

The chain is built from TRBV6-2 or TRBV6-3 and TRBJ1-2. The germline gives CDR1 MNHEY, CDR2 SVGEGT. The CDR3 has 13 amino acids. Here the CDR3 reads CASSYEGEEGYTF.